Following are 9 T cell receptor beta chains from one sample sequenced in a study of blood T cell repertoires in COVID-19. Here immunoSEQ multiplex PCR was the method, and the copy in TCRdb shows in-frame clones only, minus some. The sample comprises about 50,000 clones, 90% to 95% of which are singletons, and about 8.9% rests with the top ten. Sequenced sample: peripheral blood. The source is a woman older than 75 with acute or convalescent COVID-19.

This clone occurred a few times. The genes are TRBV6-1 and TRBJ2-5, with 12 bases fitting TRBD1. This CDR3 has 16 residues. Germline lookup yields CDR1 MNHNS and CDR2 SASEGT. After removal of 3 bases from V and 5 bases from J, the junction contained 7 bases not matched to a gene. The CDR3 coding sequence is TGTGCCAGCAGTGACCCGGGACAGGGGGCGTCTGAGACCCAGTACTTC. Encoded protein: CASSDPGQGASETQYF.

This sequence joins TRBV6-1 and TRBJ2-3; 11 positions match TRBD2. Germline V lookup: CDR1 MNHNS, CDR2 SASEGT. V was pared by 6 bases and J by 4 bases, with 3 bases of the junction left unmatched. The CDR3 covers 14 residues. The CDR3 region has the DNA TGTGCCAGCAGAGTACTAGCGGGAGCAGATACGCAGTATTTT. It translates to CASRVLAGADTQYF.

This clone was recorded once. The rearrangement joins TRBV7-8 to TRBJ2-1, with TRBD1 matching over 8 bases. CDR3 length: 13 amino acids. In germline, CDR1 is SGHVS, CDR2 FQNEAQ. The V segment lost 7 bases and the J segment 13 bases; nucleotides outside the gene matches: 12. CDR3 sequence reads: CASNYRQGPPQFF. In DNA, the CDR3 is TGTGCCAGCAACTATCGACAGGGGCCCCCACAGTTCTTC. The whole variable domain, filled in from reference TRBV7-8 and TRBJ2-1, reads GAGVSQSPRYKVAKRGQDVALRCDPISGHVSLFWYQQALGQGPEFLTYFQNEAQLDKSGLPSDRFFAERPEGSVSTLKIQRTQQEDSAVYLCASNYRQGPPQFFGPGTRLTVL.

V gene TRBV4-1 combines with J gene TRBJ2-7; D is ambiguous. V lost 0 bases and J 6 bases, leaving 15 bases between the germline ends. Per the germline V gene, CDR1 is MGHRA and CDR2 is YSYEKL. The CDR3 has 15 residues. The CDR3 DNA reads TGCGCCAGCAGCCAAGATCACGGGTTGCGACGCGAGCAGTACTTC. Its protein is CASSQDHGLRREQYF.

The count of this clone is one. The chain joins TRBV5-5 to TRBJ2-7; maybe TRBD1 (7 bases). V gave up 5 bases and J gave up 2 bases, with 14 bases separating them. The length of the CDR3 is 14 residues. From germline, CDR1 is SGHKS and CDR2 YYEKEE (reference sequence). The CDR3 DNA follows: TGTGCCAGCAGGGCGGGACAGAGTACCTACGAGCAGTACTTC. Protein product: CASRAGQSTYEQYF.

The J gene is TRBJ2-2, the V gene TRBV4-2; no firm D call. The CDR3 extends over 12 amino acids. Germline lookup yields CDR1 LGHNA and CDR2 YNFKEQ. V gave up 3 bases and J gave up 7 bases, with 6 bases separating them. CDR3: CASSHGSGELFF. The CDR3 nucleotides are TGTGCCAGCAGCCATGGTAGCGGGGAGCTGTTTTTT.

In its sample, this clone was seen once. The chain combines TRBV4-1 with TRBJ2-2, with D maybe TRBD2 (6 bases). From germline, CDR1 is MGHRA and CDR2 YSYEKL. The ends were cut back, 1 base at V and 2 bases at J, with 14 bases in the middle. The CDR3 covers 17 residues. The CDR3: CASSQATRSYNTGELFF. In nucleotides, the CDR3 is TGCGCCAGCAGCCAAGCGACTAGGAGTTATAACACCGGGGAGCTGTTTTTT.

CDR3: CASRYTSETYNEQFF. The DNA of the CDR3 is TGTGCCAGCAGGTATACTAGCGAGACCTACAATGAGCAGTTCTTC. The chain couples TRBV7-3 to TRBJ2-1; 7 bases are shared with TRBD2. CDR3 size: 15 residues. After removal of 6 bases from V and 2 bases from J, the junction contained 7 bases not matched to a gene. The germline CDR1 and CDR2 sequences are SGHTA and FQGTGA.

This chain connects TRBV10-3 to TRBJ1-1, with D tentatively TRBD1 (6 bases). Germline V gene lookup returns CDR1 ENHRY and CDR2 SYGVKD. The CDR3 contains 15 residues. V was clipped by 1 base and J by 4 bases, with 13 bases between them. CDR3 in amino acids: CAISELQGRGTEAFF. As DNA, the CDR3 is TGTGCCATCAGTGAGTTACAGGGAAGAGGCACTGAAGCTTTCTTT.